The source of this T cell receptor beta chain is a study of metastatic and nonmetastatic thyroid tumors. Through MiXCR, TCRdb re-clonotyped the PCR reads. The sample includes about 22,000 clones, 35% to 45% seen only once; the top ten take about a fifth. Prior to thyroid surgery, none of the patients had received any treatment. Unmatched junction bases numbered 12, after V lost 5 bases and J lost 6 bases. Per the germline V gene, CDR1 is MNHEY and CDR2 is SMNVEV (reference sequence). The CDR3 covers 17 residues. This rearrangement joins TRBV27 to TRBJ2-4; 11 bases match TRBD2. The specimen was blood. This sequence originates from a male donor with papillary thyroid cancer or a benign thyroid nodule (not recorded which). Some clones in this sample may be carry-over from other donors' samples. The CDR3 reads CASSTRTSGHFGNIQYF. CDR3 nucleotides: TGTGCCAGCAGTACCCGGACTAGCGGGCACTTCGGAAACATTCAGTACTTC.